The present T cell receptor (beta chain) was sequenced within a study of PD-1 blockade in mismatch repair-deficient tumors. Study background: Enrolled about 2012-2016, patients had progressing, pretreated mismatch repair-deficient cancers of 12 types.

Produced via immunoSEQ multiplex PCR; TCRdb's table is partial and in-frame only. There are 35,000 to 45,000 clones in the sample; around 84% occur only once, and approximately 3.6% lies in the top ten. The V and J ends lost 4 bases and 2 bases, in that order; junction bases with no gene match: 14. Germline values: CDR1 SGHVS, CDR2 FNYEAQ. The CDR3 has 19 amino acids. All patients were mismatch repair deficient, assessed by either PCR or immunohistochemistry. TCRs were sequenced from a few patients responding to pembrolizumab. The source material was peripheral blood, sampled approximately 80 weeks after starting pembrolizumab. The receptor was derived from an adult with mismatch repair-deficient cancer. The chain has TRBV7-6 and TRBJ2-1; 10 nucleotides agree with TRBD2. This CDR3 is CASSSIGATSGLPYNEQFF. The DNA for the CDR3 is TGTGCCAGCAGCTCAATTGGGGCGACTAGCGGGCTGCCCTACAATGAGCAGTTCTTC.